This T cell receptor beta chain stems from a study of T cells in Graves' hyperthyroidism and ophthalmopathy. This clonotype has at least ten counts. Its cognate antigen is unknown. Study-level points and caveats: Ophthalmopathy, which appeared later, was predicted by the model a median roughly 6.4 months before onset.

CDR1 is DFQATT and CDR2 is SNEGSKA in the germline V gene (reference sequence). The CDR3 spans 12 residues. V was shortened by 3 bases and J by 6 bases, with 9 bases between the two germline ends. RNA transcripts yielded amplified TCR beta CDR3 regions. The HTBI primer set drove a first-round RT-PCR of the TCR CDR3. MiXCR, applied by TCRdb to the multiplex PCR reads, yields one record per CDR3 protein. Counted here are some 370,000 distinct CDR3 sequences, roughly an eighth occurring once; the ten biggest clones make up around 28%. This chain connects TRBV20-1 to TRBJ2-1; D is undetermined. Source material: blood. The origin of this receptor is a man aged 45-65 years with Graves' ophthalmopathy. CDR3 nucleotide sequence: TGCAGTGCTAGCCCCAGGCCCAATGAGCAGTTCTTC. Its translation: CSASPRPNEQFF.